The 8 T cell receptor beta chains below come from one sample, sequenced in a study of blood T cell repertoires in COVID-19. Profiled with immunoSEQ multiplex PCR; TCRdb holds only in-frame clones, not every one. In the table there are about 170,000 clones, 70% to 90% of which are singletons. The sample comprised PBMCs or T cells enriched from blood (not recorded which). The receptors stem from a woman aged 45 to 65 who had recovered from COVID-19.

This rearrangement joins TRBV29-1 to TRBJ1-5; 9 bases align to TRBD1. Losses at the gene ends were 7 bases for V and 13 bases for J; bases not matched to a gene: 14. The CDR3 is made up of 13 amino acids. Germline V gene sequence: CDR1 SQVTM, CDR2 ANQGSEA. The CDR3 bases are TGCAGCGCCCTCGGGACAGGGTTTGAGGGGCAGCATTTT. It yields the protein CSALGTGFEGQHF.

There are many counts of this clone. V is TRBV5-1 and J is TRBJ2-7, with D possibly TRBD2 on 6 matching bases. Trimming stripped 4 bases from V and 6 bases from J, with 23 bases between. Germline V lookup: CDR1 SGHRS, CDR2 YFSETQ. The CDR3 covers 16 residues. CDR3 sequence: CASSLGLGSLFPEQYV. The DNA of the CDR3 is TGCGCCAGCAGCCTGGGACTCGGAAGCCTTTTTCCCGAGCAGTACGTC.

The chain links TRBV6-2 or TRBV6-3 to TRBJ1-2, with a possible D match to TRBD1 (5 bases). The CDR3 has 14 residues. Germline V gene lookup returns CDR1 MNHEY and CDR2 SVGEGT. Trimming removed 0 bases from V and 2 bases from J, with 7 bases in between. The CDR3 is CASSYSRTNYGYTF. For the CDR3, the DNA is TGTGCCAGCAGTTACTCCCGGACAAACTATGGCTACACCTTC.

In DNA form, the CDR3 reads TGTGCCAGCAGCCCTGGAGGCGGGACCATTTACAATGAGCAGTTCTTC. It specifies CASSPGGGTIYNEQFF. This chain uses TRBV7-8 with TRBJ2-1; possibly TRBD2 for D (6 bases). Trimming cost V 5 bases and J 4 bases, with 18 bases left between them. Germline V gives CDR1 SGHVS, CDR2 FQNEAQ. The CDR3 consists of 16 residues.

The chain is built from TRBV9 and TRBJ1-4, with a weak D call TRBD1 (6 bases). The CDR3 is 15 residues long. Germline V gene data show CDR1 as SGDLS and CDR2 as YYNGEE. Deletions cut 0 bases from V and 10 bases from J, with 16 bases between. The CDR3 spells CASSVESGGYGKLFF. CDR3 DNA: TGTGCCAGCAGCGTAGAGTCGGGGGGCTATGGAAAACTGTTTTTT. The whole variable domain, filled in from reference TRBV9 and TRBJ1-4, reads DSGVTQTPKHLITATGQRVTLRCSPRSGDLSVYWYQQSLDQGLQFLIQYYNGEERAKGNILERFSAQQFPDLHSELNLSSLELGDSALYFCASSVESGGYGKLFFGSGTQLSVL.

The CDR3 coding sequence is TGTGCCAGCAGCGACTTTGGCTCTGAAGCTTTCTTT. Protein product: CASSDFGSEAFF. This rearrangement joins TRBV11-2 to TRBJ1-1; D not resolved. The CDR3 is 12 amino acids. Trimming pared 5 bases from V and 6 bases from J, leaving 10 bases between. The germline CDR1 and CDR2 sequences are SGHAT and FQNNGV.

The V gene is TRBV3-1 (or the pseudogene TRBV3-2), the J gene TRBJ2-3; 9 bases match TRBD2. CDR3 length equals 15 residues. The germline gives CDR1 LGHDT, CDR2 YNNKEL (reference sequence). Losses at the gene ends were 4 bases for V and 8 bases for J; bases not matched to a gene: 10. Written as DNA, the CDR3 is TGTGCCAGCAGCCCACGGACTAGCGTTGGGGTTACGCAGTATTTT. This translates into CASSPRTSVGVTQYF.

This chain uses TRBV6-2 or TRBV6-3 with TRBJ1-2; TRBD1 agrees at 10 bases. This CDR3 has 16 amino acids. Germline CDR1 MNHEY, CDR2 SVGEGT. V lost 0 bases to trimming and J lost 2 bases; unmatched junction nucleotides: 3. The CDR3 spells CASSYSGQGINYGYTF. The CDR3 nucleotides read TGTGCCAGCAGTTACTCGGGACAGGGGATAAACTATGGCTACACCTTC.